This record looks at one T cell receptor beta chain sequence and its context. Its antigen is currently unknown. The CDR3 runs to 14 residues. V shed 3 bases and J shed 0 bases, with 8 bases lying between them. Germline-derived CDR1 and CDR2 are SGHAT and FQDESV (reference sequence). This specimen comes from a study of T cell responses to AZD1222 COVID-19 vaccine. General study points: Donors were mostly white British, more females; clonal diversity possibly underestimated. The study found Spike-specific TCR breadth and depth rose after two AZD1222 doses. It was only after the peak T cell response that any repertoires were sampled.

This table comes from immunoSEQ multiplex PCR, and its TCRdb copy is limited to in-frame clones, with some not included. Altogether roughly 100,000 clones are present, 80% to 95% being singletons, with the ten largest covering 8%. Pooled together were second doses at about 4 or about 12 weeks. The TCR originated in an adult who received the AZD1222 COVID-19 vaccine. The sequencing here drew on peripheral blood, taken 28 days after the second AZD1222 dose. J is TRBJ1-2 and V is TRBV11-1; D unclear. The CDR3 sequence: CASSLDRPNYGYTF. The CDR3 bases are TGTGCCAGCAGCTTGGACCGTCCTAACTATGGCTACACCTTC.